This passage covers 28 T cell receptor beta chains from one sample sequenced in a study of CD8 T cells in ankylosing spondylitis. TCRdb re-derived calls from the 5' RACE reads in MiXCR, one entry per CDR3 protein. The table lists about 190,000 distinct CDR3 sequences, 13% of them singletons. Sequenced sample: blood, either unsorted or a sorted T cell fraction (not recorded which). These receptors were collected from a female donor with ankylosing spondylitis or in good health (not recorded which).

This clonotype has a handful of counts. The chain combines TRBV4-3 with TRBJ2-1; 9 nucleotides match TRBD2. The V gene's germline CDR1 is LGHNA and CDR2 YSLEER. The CDR3 runs 16 residues. Trimming at V came to 3 bases and at J to 10 bases, leaving 13 bases not matched to a gene. The CDR3 here is CASSHSLRGGNPEQFF. The CDR3 coding sequence is TGCGCCAGCAGCCACTCATTGCGGGGGGGGAATCCGGAGCAGTTCTTC.

The chain has TRBV12-3 or TRBV12-4 and TRBJ2-3; 9 nucleotides align to TRBD1. The CDR3 has 13 amino acids. Trimming at V came to 6 bases and at J to 5 bases, leaving 3 bases not matched to a gene. In nucleotides, the CDR3 is TGTGCCAGCAGGGGACAGGGATTAGATACGCAGTATTTT. Protein sequence: CASRGQGLDTQYF.

This clonotype showed up many times. The V call is TRBV6-5, the J call TRBJ2-1, with D perhaps TRBD2 (5 bases). Germline assignment: CDR1 MNHEY and CDR2 SVGAGI. V was trimmed by 2 bases and J by 0 bases, leaving 5 bases between them. The CDR3 is made up of 14 amino acids. As DNA, the CDR3 is TGTGCCAGCAGTTACGGGAGCTCCTACAATGAGCAGTTCTTC. Translating gives CASSYGSSYNEQFF.

The chain combines TRBV7-6 with TRBJ2-5, with a possible D match to TRBD2 (6 bases). The length of the CDR3 is 11 residues. Trimming stripped 4 bases from V and 13 bases from J, with 13 bases between. Germline CDR1 SGHVS, CDR2 FNYEAQ. Here the CDR3 DNA reads TGTGCCAGCAGCTCGGGACTCAGACTGTACTTC. Translating it yields CASSSGLRLYF.

This clonotype has just a few counts. The chain links TRBV7-2 to TRBJ1-1, with D possibly matching TRBD1 (6 bases). Germline V gene sequence: CDR1 SGHTA, CDR2 FQGNSA. There are 14 residues in the CDR3. V was shortened by 3 bases and J by 5 bases, with 13 bases between the two germline ends. DNA of the CDR3: TGTGCCAGCAGCTTCCGGGGGCAGAGGACTGAAGCTTTCTTT. It yields the protein CASSFRGQRTEAFF.

With respect to this clonotype: A much larger clone differs from this one at a single base, so this may be a read error. This chain joins TRBV5-1 and TRBJ1-1; perhaps TRBD1 as D (5 bases). The germline CDR1 and CDR2 sequences are SGHRS and YFSETQ. CDR3 size: 13 residues. The V end lost 5 bases, the J end lost 3 bases, and 11 bases lay between the germline ends. Here the CDR3 DNA reads TGCGCCAGCAGATCCGACAGCGACACTGAAGCTTTCTTT. Encoded protein: CASRSDSDTEAFF.

This clonotype was picked up many times. The rearrangement uses TRBV28 and TRBJ1-6; D ambiguous. This CDR3 has 15 amino acids. V shed 3 bases and J shed 7 bases, with 13 bases lying between them. Germline-derived CDR1 and CDR2 are MDHEN and SYDVKM. The CDR3 DNA follows: TGTGCCAGCAGTTTTCCAGGACTGAGAAATTCACCCCTCCACTTT. This sequence encodes CASSFPGLRNSPLHF.

This clonotype was recorded at least ten times. This sequence joins TRBV12-3 or TRBV12-4 and TRBJ1-5, with D unclear. This CDR3 comprises 14 residues. Deletions cut 2 bases from V and 4 bases from J, with 9 bases between. CDR3 coding DNA: TGTGCCAGCAGTTTAACGGCGCCTAATCAGCCCCAGCATTTT. This gives the protein CASSLTAPNQPQHF.

Many counts were recorded for this clonotype. This chain joins TRBV12-3 or TRBV12-4 and TRBJ2-7; possible D gene TRBD2, 6 bases. The V end lost 1 base, the J end lost 3 bases, and 16 bases lay between the germline ends. The CDR3 loop spans 16 amino acids. CDR3 amino acids: CASSLVGRPGVYEQYF. The CDR3 DNA sequence: TGTGCCAGCAGTTTAGTGGGGAGACCGGGGGTCTACGAGCAGTACTTC.

V gene TRBV20-1 combines with J gene TRBJ2-1; 12 nucleotides align to TRBD2. With 3 bases clipped from V and 5 bases from J, the junction kept 2 bases outside the gene matches. The germline CDR1 and CDR2 sequences are DFQATT and SNEGSKA (reference sequence). This CDR3 has 14 amino acids. The CDR3: CSARGLAGNNEQFF. DNA of the CDR3: TGCAGTGCTAGGGGACTAGCGGGTAACAATGAGCAGTTCTTC.

The chain joins TRBV7-9 to TRBJ1-2; no reliable D call. This CDR3 spans 13 amino acids. Germline V gene sequence: CDR1 SEHNR, CDR2 FQNEAQ (reference sequence). The V end was cut by 7 bases, the J end by 5 bases, with 14 bases between. Here the CDR3 reads CASTRPGVYGYTF. CDR3 sequence (DNA): TGTGCCAGCACCAGACCGGGAGTATATGGCTACACCTTC.

This clonotype was observed a few times. The chain links TRBV5-5 to TRBJ1-5; no clear D gene. V was pared by 1 base and J by 4 bases, with 12 bases between. There are 15 residues in the CDR3. Looked up from germline, CDR1 is SGHKS and CDR2 is YYEKEE (reference sequence). The CDR3: CASSLSESPNQPQHF. Written as DNA, the CDR3 is TGTGCCAGCAGCTTGTCCGAATCCCCGAATCAGCCCCAGCATTTT.

To note about this clonotype: A much more abundant neighbour one base away suggests this may be a read error. This chain links TRBV27 with TRBJ1-2; perhaps TRBD1 as D (5 bases). The CDR3 totals 14 residues. In germline, CDR1 is MNHEY, CDR2 SMNVEV (reference sequence). The CDR3 sequence: CASSLQGWGYGFTF. As DNA, the CDR3 is TGTGCCAGCAGTTTACAGGGCTGGGGCTATGGCTTCACCTTC.

The table lists this clonotype with many counts. The chain employs TRBV19 and TRBJ2-1, with no clear D. The CDR3 spans 13 residues. Germline loops: CDR1 LNHDA, CDR2 SQIVND (reference sequence). V was shortened by 3 bases and J by 4 bases, with 7 bases between the two germline ends. The CDR3 DNA reads as TGTGCCAGTAGTATGGGGTGGTACAATGAGCAGTTCTTC. Its translation: CASSMGWYNEQFF.

The chain has TRBV7-9 and TRBJ2-7; D may be TRBD1 (6 bases). Germline assignment: CDR1 SEHNR and CDR2 FQNEAQ (reference sequence). Trimming pared 5 bases from V and 5 bases from J, leaving 19 bases between. The CDR3 has 15 amino acids. The CDR3 protein is CASSDGQNLSDEQYF. The DNA of the CDR3 is TGTGCCAGCAGCGATGGACAGAACCTCTCTGACGAGCAGTACTTC.

This clonotype showed up just a few times. This sequence joins TRBV7-2 and TRBJ2-5; 11 bases are a match to TRBD2. J lost 5 bases, V lost 4 bases, and 6 bases had no gene match. Germline CDR1 is SGHTA and CDR2 is FQGNSA. This CDR3 contains 15 residues. The CDR3 protein is CASSSHPSGRETQYF. CDR3 in DNA: TGTGCCAGCAGCTCGCATCCTAGCGGGAGGGAGACCCAGTACTTC.

This clonotype was observed at least ten times. The rearrangement uses TRBV9 and TRBJ2-7; 8 positions agree with TRBD2. V lost 6 bases, J lost 6 bases, and 14 bases stayed unmatched. This CDR3 contains 15 residues. Germline V lookup: CDR1 SGDLS, CDR2 YYNGEE. In DNA form, the CDR3 reads TGTGCCAGCACAACGGGGGGGGGATCTTCGGGCGAGCAGTACTTC. Translation: CASTTGGGSSGEQYF.

In its sample, this clonotype was seen many times. This rearrangement joins TRBV7-2 to TRBJ2-2; 8 bases are a match to TRBD2. Germline CDR1 reads SGHTA; CDR2 reads FQGNSA. The CDR3 is made up of 16 amino acids. Trimming removed 2 bases from V and 2 bases from J; junction bases left unmatched: 4. The CDR3 sequence: CASSLWLAGNTGELFF. In nucleotides, the CDR3 is TGTGCCAGCAGCTTATGGCTAGCGGGCAACACCGGGGAGCTGTTTTTT.

This chain links TRBV11-2 with TRBJ2-7, with 7 bases matching TRBD1. This CDR3 region has 13 residues. J lost 6 bases, V lost 4 bases, and 6 bases had no gene match. Per the germline V gene, CDR1 is SGHAT and CDR2 is FQNNGV. CDR3 amino acids: CASSSDTGAEQYF. CDR3 bases: TGTGCCAGCAGCTCTGATACAGGGGCCGAGCAGTACTTC.

The table lists this clonotype with many counts. V and J are TRBV20-1 and TRBJ2-1, with D possibly TRBD1 on 7 matching bases. The CDR3 runs 16 residues. Trimming shortened V by 1 base and J by 4 bases, and 17 bases separated the two germline ends. Germline V gives CDR1 DFQATT, CDR2 SNEGSKA (reference sequence). In nucleotides, the CDR3 is TGCAGTGCTAGAGTAGGGGCCAGGGGGGATTACAATGAGCAGTTCTTC. Translation: CSARVGARGDYNEQFF.

The chain carries TRBV24-1 and TRBJ2-5; D is tentatively TRBD1 or TRBD2 (5 bases each). The CDR3 runs to 15 residues. V was shortened by 0 bases and J by 2 bases, with 9 bases between the two germline ends. CDR1 and CDR2 from the germline V gene are KGHDR and SFDVKD. In DNA, the CDR3 is TGTGCCACCAGTGATTTGCTGGGGGATCAAGAGACCCAGTACTTC. Protein product: CATSDLLGDQETQYF.

This clonotype was seen only a few times. The chain uses TRBV12-3 or TRBV12-4 and TRBJ2-2; 11 bases are a match to TRBD2. J lost 2 bases, V lost 7 bases, and 3 bases had no gene match. The CDR3 covers 15 residues. CDR3 sequence: CASTGLAGNTGELFF. The CDR3 DNA is TGTGCCAGCACAGGACTAGCGGGCAACACCGGGGAGCTGTTTTTT.

This clonotype showed up many times. The chain uses TRBV3-1 and TRBJ1-4; D gene unclear. The germline V gene encodes CDR1 LGHDT and CDR2 YNNKEL (reference sequence). CDR3 length equals 14 residues. Trimming left V 1 base short and J 7 bases short, with 10 bases between. The CDR3 region has the DNA TGTGCCAGCAGCCAAGGTTCGGGTGGTGAAAAACTGTTTTTT. Its translation is CASSQGSGGEKLFF.

This clonotype has ten or more counts. At one end, the junction sequence differs from germline, possibly due to a read error. The CDR3 bases are TGTGCCAGCAGCTTAGGGGATCAGCCCCAGCATTTT. As protein: CASSLGDQPQHF. The J gene is TRBJ1-5, the V gene TRBV12-3 or TRBV12-4, with D possibly matching TRBD1 (5 bases). The CDR3 contains 12 residues.

This clonotype has a handful of counts. This rearrangement joins TRBV7-8 to TRBJ1-4; TRBD1 might be the D (6 bases). V was clipped by 3 bases and J by 0 bases, with 8 bases between them. The CDR3 is made up of 15 amino acids. The germline gives CDR1 SGHVS, CDR2 FQNEAQ. The CDR3 region is CASSFRGPTNEKLFF. CDR3 nucleotides: TGTGCCAGCAGCTTCAGGGGTCCAACTAATGAAAAACTGTTTTTT. The entire variable domain, with the rest obtained from reference TRBV7-8 and TRBJ1-4, is as follows: GAGVSQSPRYKVAKRGQDVALRCDPISGHVSLFWYQQALGQGPEFLTYFQNEAQLDKSGLPSDRFFAERPEGSVSTLKIQRTQQEDSAVYLCASSFRGPTNEKLFFGSGTQLSVL.

This clonotype came up many times. CDR3: CASSFTGLSYEQYF. For the CDR3, the DNA is TGCGCCAGCAGCTTCACGGGACTATCCTACGAGCAGTACTTC. The chain uses TRBV5-1 and TRBJ2-7; 7 bases agree with TRBD2. The CDR3 length is 14 residues. Germline V gene data show CDR1 as SGHRS and CDR2 as YFSETQ. Germline trimming cut 2 bases from V and 1 base from J; bases unmatched to any gene: 3.

This clonotype was observed at least ten times. The chain uses TRBV24-1 and TRBJ2-1, with 12 bases aligning to TRBD2. The CDR3 runs 16 residues. The germline CDR1 and CDR2 sequences are KGHDR and SFDVKD. Germline trimming cut 4 bases from V and 7 bases from J; bases unmatched to any gene: 7. As DNA, the CDR3 is TGTGCCACCAGTGACCGACTAGCGGGAGCGGTGAATGAGCAGTTCTTC. Translated: CATSDRLAGAVNEQFF.

The CDR3 protein is CASSPRLGDGYTF. CDR3 nucleotides: TGCGCCAGCAGCCCCCGGCTGGGGGATGGCTACACCTTC. This sequence joins TRBV10-2 and TRBJ1-2; tentatively, D is TRBD1 (5 bases). Germline V CDR1 and CDR2: WSHSY, SAAADI. With 6 bases removed from V and 6 bases from J, the gap between germline ends came to 14 bases. The CDR3 sequence is 13 residues long.